The 30 T cell receptor beta chains below were found in one sample sequenced in a study of shared clonotypes between healthy human individuals. CD8 cells regarded as naive lacked CD45RO, were positively chosen for CCR7, and omitted terminally differentiated effector memory CD45RA+ cells. Profiling relied on immunoSEQ multiplex PCR, and the TCRdb table lists in-frame clones only, not all of them. The sample has fewer than 1 million clones, about 97% seen once; the top ten hold over 0.2%. The sample taken for sequencing was naive CD8+ T cells sorted from blood. These receptor sequences come from a man aged 30-40 years in good health.

The rearrangement uses TRBV9 and TRBJ2-1; 8 bases align to TRBD2. Germline CDR1 SGDLS, CDR2 YYNGEE. The V gene end was trimmed by 0 bases and the J gene end by 0 bases; junction bases not matched to a gene: 11. The CDR3 has 19 residues. CDR3 sequence: CASSVGQRMAGGSYNEQFF. CDR3 nucleotide sequence: TGTGCCAGCAGCGTAGGACAAAGGATGGCGGGAGGCTCCTACAATGAGCAGTTCTTC.

This rearrangement joins TRBV27 to TRBJ2-7, with TRBD1 as a possible D gene (5 bases). The CDR3 is 12 amino acids. Germline values: CDR1 MNHEY, CDR2 SMNVEV (reference sequence). Trimming left V 4 bases short and J 5 bases short, with 9 bases between. CDR3: CASSSPGNEQYF. The CDR3 bases are TGTGCCAGCAGTTCTCCAGGGAACGAGCAGTACTTC.

This clone is a singleton in its sample. The rearrangement joins TRBV7-2 to TRBJ2-3; 9 nucleotides align to TRBD1. J gave up 4 bases and V 5 bases, and 7 bases lay outside the gene matches. Germline V gene lookup returns CDR1 SGHTA and CDR2 FQGNSA. This CDR3 is built from 15 residues. Written as DNA, the CDR3 is TGTGCCAGCAGCCAAACAGGGGGCGGCGCAGATACGCAGTATTTT. It yields the protein CASSQTGGGADTQYF.

The genes are TRBV25-1 and TRBJ1-5, with D unresolved. CDR1 and CDR2 (germline): MGHDK, SYGVNS. V lost 7 bases and J lost 7, with 8 bases in between. CDR3 length: 11 amino acids. Here the CDR3 DNA reads TGTGCCAGCAACAGCGGACAGCCCCAGCATTTT. It is translated as CASNSGQPQHF.

The chain employs TRBV5-6 and TRBJ2-1, with D unresolved. The V end lost 5 bases, the J end lost 2 bases, and 14 bases lay between the germline ends. Germline CDR1 is SGHDT and CDR2 is YYEEEE. The CDR3 runs 15 residues. CDR3 residues: CASRPSVSTYNEQFF. The CDR3 bases are TGTGCCAGCAGACCCTCCGTGTCTACCTACAATGAGCAGTTCTTC.

V usage is TRBV4-2 and J usage is TRBJ2-7; D is perhaps TRBD1 (6 bases). The CDR3 has 15 amino acids. V lost 3 bases and J 6 bases, leaving 18 bases between the germline ends. Germline V gives CDR1 LGHNA, CDR2 YNFKEQ. The CDR3 DNA reads as TGTGCCAGCAGCCACAGATCCGGGACATACCCCGAGCAGTACTTC. It yields the protein CASSHRSGTYPEQYF.

This clone came up once. Other DNA variants within this sample encode the same CDR3. The chain combines TRBV19 with TRBJ2-3; D gene uncertain. CDR1 and CDR2 (germline): LNHDA, SQIVND (reference sequence). Trimming shortened V by 3 bases and J by 2 bases, and 6 bases separated the two germline ends. The CDR3 is 13 residues long. CDR3 loop: CASSIASTDTQYF. The CDR3, as DNA: TGTGCCAGTAGTATTGCATCCACAGATACGCAGTATTTT. Based on the CDR3 plus reference TRBV19 and TRBJ2-3, the full variable domain is DGGITQSPKYLFRKEGQNVTLSCEQNLNHDAMYWYRQDPGQGLRLIYYSQIVNDFQKGDIAEGYSVSREKKESFPLTVTSAQKNPTAFYLCASSIASTDTQYFGPGTRLTVL.

The V gene is TRBV13, the J gene TRBJ2-3; 8 bases are shared with TRBD1. The CDR3 loop spans 17 amino acids. J was trimmed by 0 bases and V by 2 bases; bases with no gene match: 7. Germline CDR1 PRHDT, CDR2 FYEKMQ (reference sequence). The DNA of the CDR3 is TGTGCCAGCAGCTTAAATCGACAGGGGACTAGCACAGATACGCAGTATTTT. This sequence encodes CASSLNRQGTSTDTQYF.

This sequence joins TRBV29-1 and TRBJ1-1; TRBD1 might be the D (5 bases). The CDR3 runs 11 residues. Per the germline V gene, CDR1 is SQVTM and CDR2 is ANQGSEA. Trimming removed 6 bases at V and 6 bases at J, with 11 bases between. CDR3 loop: CSVVGGAEAFF. CDR3 DNA sequence: TGCAGCGTGGTTGGGGGGGCTGAAGCTTTCTTT.

This clone was observed a single time. Other DNA variants within this sample encode the same CDR3. In nucleotides, the CDR3 is TGTGCCAGCAGCCCCAAAAACACTGAAGCTTTCTTT. This translates into CASSPKNTEAFF. The chain couples TRBV11-2 to TRBJ1-1; D is undetermined. With 5 bases removed from V and 2 bases from J, the gap between germline ends came to 6 bases. Germline V lookup: CDR1 SGHAT, CDR2 FQNNGV. This CDR3 is 12 amino acids long.

The J gene is TRBJ2-1, the V gene TRBV15; D possibly corresponds to TRBD1 (5 bases). CDR3 size: 15 residues. Trimming left V 1 base short and J 4 bases short, with 11 bases between. CDR1 LNHNV and CDR2 YYDKDF come from the germline V gene (reference sequence). CDR3 loop: CATSRGPGRYNEQFF. CDR3 nucleotide sequence: TGTGCCACCAGCAGAGGGCCAGGGCGGTACAATGAGCAGTTCTTC.

CDR3 sequence reads: CASSQSGRTETQYF. CDR3 coding DNA: TGCGCCAGCAGTCAGAGCGGGAGAACAGAGACCCAGTACTTC. The chain recombines TRBV5-1 with TRBJ2-5; TRBD2 aligns across 8 bases. The germline V gene has CDR1 SGHRS and CDR2 YFSETQ. After removal of 5 bases from V and 4 bases from J, the junction contained 7 bases not matched to a gene. The CDR3 runs to 14 residues.

This clone showed up just once. The chain couples TRBV27 to TRBJ2-7; 7 nucleotides agree with TRBD2. V was clipped by 8 bases and J by 5 bases; unmatched bases: 3. The V gene's germline CDR1 is MNHEY and CDR2 SMNVEV (reference sequence). The CDR3 has 11 amino acids. The CDR3 here is CASGRAHEQYF. CDR3 DNA: TGTGCCAGCGGGAGGGCCCACGAGCAGTACTTC.

The rearrangement uses TRBV5-1 and TRBJ2-1; 8 positions match TRBD2. CDR1 and CDR2 (germline): SGHRS, YFSETQ. The CDR3 consists of 14 residues. V shed 2 bases and J 7 bases; nucleotides not matched to a gene: 5. The CDR3 protein is CASSFELAENEQFF. CDR3 DNA: TGCGCCAGCAGCTTCGAACTAGCGGAAAATGAGCAGTTCTTC.

V gene TRBV11-2 combines with J gene TRBJ1-2, with TRBD1 matching over 10 bases. Germline V gene sequence: CDR1 SGHAT, CDR2 FQNNGV. The CDR3 is 18 amino acids. J was trimmed by 2 bases and V by 2 bases; bases with no gene match: 11. The CDR3 DNA is TGTGCCAGCAGCTTAACTCCCGGGACAGGGGCTTCCAACTATGGCTACACCTTC. Translating it yields CASSLTPGTGASNYGYTF.

The J gene is TRBJ2-7, the V gene TRBV7-2, with 12 bases identical to TRBD2. CDR1 and CDR2 from the germline V gene are SGHTA and FQGNSA. V dropped 3 bases and J dropped 5; count of bases not matched to a gene: 5. The CDR3 length is 15 residues. CDR3 protein: CASSLTSGRGNEQYF. CDR3 in DNA: TGTGCCAGCAGCTTGACTAGCGGGAGAGGCAACGAGCAGTACTTC.

V usage is TRBV6-1 and J usage is TRBJ2-7, with 7 bases that match TRBD1. Germline CDR1 MNHNS, CDR2 SASEGT. This CDR3 contains 12 residues. The CDR3 region is CASSEAPGQNFV. CDR3 coding DNA: TGTGCCAGCAGTGAAGCTCCGGGACAGAACTTCGTC.

The chain recombines TRBV6-5 with TRBJ2-7, with TRBD2 as a possible D gene (6 bases). CDR3 length: 14 residues. The germline V gene has CDR1 MNHEY and CDR2 SVGAGI. Deletions cut 5 bases from V and 2 bases from J, with 13 bases between. The CDR3 protein is CASSPAGLAYEQYF. In DNA, the CDR3 is TGTGCCAGCAGTCCCGCGGGGCTAGCCTACGAGCAGTACTTC.

This chain joins TRBV6-6 and TRBJ2-1; perhaps TRBD1 as D (6 bases). The CDR3 is 16 amino acids. V shed 6 bases and J shed 6 bases, with 21 bases lying between them. Germline V gene sequence: CDR1 MNHNY, CDR2 SVGAGI (reference sequence). The CDR3 spells CASSVGAGRLLNEQFF. CDR3 nucleotides: TGTGCCAGCAGCGTGGGGGCGGGCAGGCTACTCAATGAGCAGTTCTTC.

In this sample, this clone turned up once. The chain links TRBV5-8 to TRBJ2-1; TRBD1 agrees at 8 bases. The CDR3 totals 17 residues. Germline V gives CDR1 SGHTS, CDR2 YDEGEE. Trimming at V came to 3 bases and at J to 4 bases, leaving 12 bases not matched to a gene. CDR3 sequence: CASSSELGTGPYNEQFF. DNA of the CDR3: TGTGCCAGCAGCTCAGAATTGGGGACAGGCCCATACAATGAGCAGTTCTTC.

This chain uses TRBV7-8 with TRBJ2-7; a weak D match, TRBD2 (5 bases). The V end lost 5 bases, the J end lost 0 bases, and 17 bases lay between the germline ends. Germline assignment: CDR1 SGHVS and CDR2 FQNEAQ. There are 16 residues in the CDR3. CDR3 sequence: CASSDNSGVSSYEQYF. DNA of the CDR3: TGTGCCAGCAGCGACAACAGCGGTGTTAGCTCCTACGAGCAGTACTTC.

V usage is TRBV2 and J usage is TRBJ1-4; D not certain. Germline V gives CDR1 SNHLY, CDR2 FYNNEI. This CDR3 is built from 11 residues. Trimming took off 8 bases at V and 7 bases at J, with 8 bases between the two ends. CDR3 sequence: CASGYSEKLFF. In nucleotides, the CDR3 is TGTGCCAGCGGTTACAGTGAAAAACTGTTTTTT. The entire variable domain, with the rest obtained from reference TRBV2 and TRBJ1-4, is as follows: EPEVTQTPSHQVTQMGQEVILRCVPISNHLYFYWYRQILGQKVEFLVSFYNNEISEKSEIFDDQFSVERPDGSNFTLKIRSTKLEDSAMYFCASGYSEKLFFGSGTQLSVL.

The chain carries TRBV29-1 and TRBJ2-2; D is unclear. This CDR3 is 11 amino acids long. Trimming took off 7 bases at V and 5 bases at J, with 8 bases between the two ends. CDR1 SQVTM and CDR2 ANQGSEA come from the germline V gene. CDR3 DNA: TGCAGCGGTCAGGATACCGGGGAGCTGTTTTTT. Its translation is CSGQDTGELFF.

This clone was seen once. The chain combines TRBV19 with TRBJ2-1; TRBD2 might be the D (6 bases). V dropped 7 bases and J dropped 4 bases, with 23 bases sitting between them. The CDR3 has 17 amino acids. Germline assignment: CDR1 LNHDA and CDR2 SQIVND (reference sequence). The CDR3 DNA sequence: TGTGCCAGTAACGCCAAGACTAGAGAGTATGGATACAATGAGCAGTTCTTC. Translated, it gives CASNAKTREYGYNEQFF.

This chain joins TRBV27 and TRBJ2-1, with TRBD1 as a possible D gene (6 bases). CDR1 is MNHEY and CDR2 is SMNVEV in the germline V gene (reference sequence). The V gene lost 5 bases and the J gene lost 6 bases, with 11 bases spanning the gap. CDR3 size: 13 residues. The CDR3 loop is CASSLQTGNEQFF. The CDR3 DNA is TGTGCCAGCAGTCTCCAGACAGGCAATGAGCAGTTCTTC.

The chain employs TRBV15 and TRBJ2-7, with no clear D. Germline V gene data show CDR1 as LNHNV and CDR2 as YYDKDF (reference sequence). CDR3 length equals 12 residues. Trimming took off 5 bases at V and 7 bases at J, with 12 bases between the two ends. This CDR3 reads CATSHGLVEQYF. CDR3 bases: TGTGCCACCAGCCATGGGCTTGTGGAGCAGTACTTC.

The chain has TRBV21-1 and TRBJ2-7; whether TRBD2, the table's D call, matches the DNA was not checked. TRBV21-1 is marked as a pseudogene. This CDR3 has 18 residues. In nucleotides, the CDR3 is TGTGCCAGCAGCAAAGGTCCGGACAGCAGCGGGAGCGGTTGCGAGCAGTACTTC. It is translated as CASSKGPDSSGSGCEQYF.

V usage is TRBV6-5 and J usage is TRBJ1-2, with TRBD1 identical over 8 bases. This CDR3 is built from 15 residues. The ends lost 7 bases at V and 5 bases at J; junction bases unmatched: 12. Germline CDR1 and CDR2: MNHEY and SVGAGI. DNA of the CDR3: TGTGCCAGCACCCTACAGGCAGGGGGCCTTTATGGCTACACCTTC. It is translated as CASTLQAGGLYGYTF.

The chain uses TRBV7-9 and TRBJ2-5; 7 positions match TRBD1. Per germline, CDR1 SEHNR and CDR2 FQNEAQ (reference sequence). The V gene end was trimmed by 4 bases and the J gene end by 7 bases; junction bases not matched to a gene: 6. This CDR3 region has 13 residues. CDR3 bases: TGTGCCAGCAGCTCAGGGGGACAGATGACCCAGTACTTC. Protein: CASSSGGQMTQYF. Together with reference TRBV7-9 and TRBJ2-5, the CDR3 gives the full variable domain: DTGVSQNPRHKITKRGQNVTFRCDPISEHNRLYWYRQTLGQGPEFLTYFQNEAQLEKSRLLSDRFSAERPKGSFSTLEIQRTEQGDSAMYLCASSSGGQMTQYFGPGTRLLVL.

The rearrangement uses TRBV29-1 and TRBJ2-5; D perhaps matches TRBD2 (5 bases). V lost 5 bases, J lost 5 bases, and 15 bases lay in between. Germline V lookup: CDR1 SQVTM, CDR2 ANQGSEA. The CDR3 contains 13 residues. The CDR3 DNA follows: TGCAGCGTTTCCACGCTAAAGCGGGAGACCCAGTACTTC. Amino acids: CSVSTLKRETQYF. Combining the CDR3 with reference TRBV29-1 and TRBJ2-5 gives the whole variable domain SAVISQKPSRDICQRGTSLTIQCQVDSQVTMMFWYRQQPGQSLTLIATANQGSEATYESGFVIDKFPISRPNLTFSTLTVSNMSPEDSSIYLCSVSTLKRETQYFGPGTRLLVL.